This is a list of T cell receptor beta chains from one sample in a study of cytomegalovirus exposure and HLA in healthy donors. TCRdb's copy holds only in-frame clones and misses some; the assay was immunoSEQ multiplex PCR. This table holds over 200,000 clones, around 86% found once. The material sequenced was PBMCs. These receptors were collected from a woman aged 18-29 years in good health and CMV-seropositive. Each CDR3 is given with its conserved first and last residue. The D gene is left open where the match is weak. Part of the rows lack a size; the others show once, few, many or a class for expanded clones.

J | V | size | D | CDR3 | DNA
TRBJ1-5 | TRBV6-1 | NA | NA | CASGRFPDQPQHF | TGTGCCAGCGGGAGGTTCCCTGATCAGCCCCAGCATTTT
TRBJ2-2 | TRBV27 | NA | TRBD2 | CASSPLTGGAGELFF | TGTGCCAGCAGTCCCTTGACGGGAGGGGCCGGGGAGCTGTTTTTT
TRBJ2-7 | TRBV30 | NA | TRBD2 | CAWSVLAGGTTTPYEQYF | TGTGCCTGGAGTGTACTAGCGGGAGGGACCACAACCCCCTACGAGCAGTACTTC
TRBJ1-2 | TRBV10-1 | NA | TRBD1 | CASSADRVEGYTF | TGCGCCAGCAGCGCCGACAGGGTGGAAGGCTACACCTTC
TRBJ1-4 | TRBV25-1 | NA | NA | CASSVGIVVEKLFF | TGTGCCAGCAGTGTCGGGATAGTGGTCGAAAAACTGTTTTTT
TRBJ1-1 | TRBV27 | NA | TRBD1 | CASSFKYGQGNTEAFF | TGTGCCAGCAGTTTCAAGTATGGACAGGGGAACACTGAAGCTTTCTTT
TRBJ2-7 | TRBV30 | few | NA | CAWSLGGPYEQYF | TGTGCCTGGAGTTTAGGGGGTCCCTACGAGCAGTACTTC
TRBJ1-1 | TRBV7-6 | NA | TRBD1 | CASSLRQGRTEAFF | TGTGCCAGCAGCCTACGACAGGGGCGGACTGAAGCTTTCTTT
TRBJ1-3 | TRBV9 | NA | NA | CASSATRTAASGNTIYF | TGTGCCAGCAGCGCTACTCGGACAGCGGCCTCTGGAAACACCATATATTTT
TRBJ1-1 | TRBV30 | NA | NA | CAWSRLNRVDTEAFF | TGTGCCTGGAGTCGCTTGAACAGGGTGGACACTGAAGCTTTCTTT
TRBJ1-1 | TRBV30 | once | NA | CAWSLIRGDTEAFF | TGTGCCTGGAGTCTTATTCGGGGTGACACTGAAGCTTTCTTT
TRBJ2-2 | TRBV25-1 | NA | NA | CASSEFKARQGTGELFF | TGTGCCAGCAGTGAATTTAAGGCGCGGCAGGGGACCGGGGAGCTGTTTTTT
TRBJ2-7 | TRBV18 | NA | NA | CASSTPTSYSYEQYF | TGTGCCAGCTCAACTCCGACTTCCTACTCCTACGAGCAGTACTTC
TRBJ1-1 | TRBV4-2 | NA | NA | CASSQDRLLEAFF | TGTGCCAGCAGCCAAGACAGACTCCTTGAAGCTTTCTTT
TRBJ2-1 | TRBV21-1 | NA | NA | CASSKAGTSGRAASYNEQFF | TGTGCCAGCAGCAAAGCAGGGACTAGCGGGAGGGCAGCATCCTACAATGAGCAGTTCTTC
TRBJ1-5 | TRBV28 | NA | TRBD1 | CASSKDRGFNQPQHF | TGTGCCAGCAGTAAGGACAGGGGATTCAATCAGCCCCAGCATTTT
TRBJ2-7 | TRBV2 | NA | NA | CASLHESYEQYF | TGTGCCAGCTTACACGAAAGTTACGAGCAGTACTTC
TRBJ2-1 | TRBV29-1 | NA | TRBD2 | CSVERRESYNEQFF | TGCAGCGTTGAAAGGCGGGAGTCCTACAATGAGCAGTTCTTC
TRBJ2-6 | TRBV4-1 | NA | TRBD1 | CASSLPWTGGESSGANVLTF | TGCGCCAGCAGCCTCCCTTGGACAGGGGGGGAGAGCTCTGGGGCCAACGTCCTGACTTTC
TRBJ2-3 | TRBV10-1 | few | TRBD2 | CASQPSGNTDTQYF | TGCGCCAGTCAACCTAGCGGGAACACAGATACGCAGTATTTT
TRBJ2-5 | TRBV27 | once | TRBD2 | CASSQTSALQETQYF | TGTGCCAGCAGTCAAACTAGCGCCTTACAAGAGACCCAGTACTTC